What follows are 12 T cell receptor beta chains derived from one specimen sequenced in a study of cytomegalovirus exposure and HLA in healthy donors. Researchers ran the PCR with 60 Vbeta and 13 Jbeta primers. Sequenced by immunoSEQ multiplex PCR; TCRdb stores in-frame clones only, minus some. The repertoire has 200,000 to 250,000 clones, 70% to 90% of them found once; the top ten carry around 3%. The sample consisted of PBMCs. Receptors were obtained from a man in his thirties or forties in good health and CMV-seronegative.

CDR3 protein: CASSIQTGINYGYTF. DNA for the CDR3: TGTGCCAGCAGTATCCAGACAGGGATTAACTATGGCTACACCTTC. The V call is TRBV28, the J call TRBJ1-2; 7 bases line up with TRBD1. The germline CDR1 and CDR2 sequences are MDHEN and SYDVKM. The CDR3 is 15 amino acids. With V trimmed by 5 bases and J by 1 base, 7 bases remained unmatched.

The chain is built from TRBV4-3 and TRBJ1-2, with TRBD1 matching over 8 bases. V lost 4 bases to trimming and J lost 4 bases; unmatched junction nucleotides: 5. Germline V gives CDR1 LGHNA, CDR2 YSLEER. The CDR3 consists of 14 residues. This CDR3 is CASSPGTGPYGYTF. CDR3 DNA sequence: TGCGCCAGCAGCCCGGGGACAGGCCCCTATGGCTACACCTTC.

The chain uses TRBV6-6 and TRBJ2-2; unclear D gene. The CDR3 covers 13 residues. CDR1 is MNHNY and CDR2 is SVGAGI in the germline V gene (reference sequence). Trimming removed 8 bases from V and 5 bases from J, with 12 bases in between. CDR3 residues: CASLSPQTGELFF. The CDR3 DNA sequence: TGTGCCAGCCTCTCCCCCCAGACCGGGGAGCTGTTTTTT.

The CDR3 DNA reads as TGTGCCAGTGGGACCAGGGGTCAAGAGACCCAGTACTTC. This translates into CASGTRGQETQYF. The chain carries TRBV19 and TRBJ2-5; possible D gene TRBD1, 6 bases. V was trimmed by 8 bases and J by 2 bases, leaving 12 bases between them. The CDR3 is 13 residues long. Germline CDR1 and CDR2: LNHDA and SQIVND (reference sequence).

The chain couples TRBV28 to TRBJ1-1, with D uncertain. The CDR3 is made up of 13 amino acids. Trimming cost V 3 bases and J 4 bases, with 9 bases left between them. Germline CDR1 reads MDHEN; CDR2 reads SYDVKM. The CDR3 loop is CASSFPVSTEAFF. CDR3 bases: TGTGCCAGCAGTTTTCCGGTGAGCACTGAAGCTTTCTTT.

This clone showed up just a few times. V and J are TRBV5-1 and TRBJ2-7; the D is unclear. The germline V and J ends were trimmed by 0 bases and 5 bases, with 9 bases remaining between them. The CDR3 covers 13 residues. Germline V gene data show CDR1 as SGHRS and CDR2 as YFSETQ. In DNA form, the CDR3 reads TGCGCCAGCAGCTTGGCCATACACGACGAGCAGTACTTC. This gives the protein CASSLAIHDEQYF.

The count of this clone is one. The V gene is TRBV7-9, the J gene TRBJ2-1; D might be TRBD2 (7 bases). The V end lost 4 bases, the J end lost 2 bases, and 12 bases lay between the germline ends. The CDR3 has 15 amino acids. CDR1 and CDR2 from the germline V gene are SEHNR and FQNEAQ (reference sequence). CDR3 nucleotide sequence: TGTGCCAGCAGCTCATACGGGGGGCCCTACAATGAGCAGTTCTTC. Amino acid sequence: CASSSYGGPYNEQFF.

The chain is built from TRBV13 and TRBJ2-3, with D hard to call. Looked up from germline, CDR1 is PRHDT and CDR2 is FYEKMQ (reference sequence). V shed 5 bases and J shed 6 bases, with 15 bases lying between them. The CDR3 totals 14 residues. The CDR3, as DNA: TGTGCCAGCAGCCTCCGACTCCCTCAGGATACGCAGTATTTT. It is translated as CASSLRLPQDTQYF.

This chain joins TRBV21-1 and TRBJ1-5; the table's D call TRBD1 went unverified against the DNA. TRBV21-1 is a listed pseudogene. The CDR3 loop spans 15 amino acids. In DNA form, the CDR3 reads TGTGCCAGCAGCACATTCGGGGACAGATATCAGCCCCAGCATTTT. This codes for CASSTFGDRYQPQHF.

The rearrangement joins TRBV28 to TRBJ1-1; TRBD1 agrees at 9 bases. There are 16 residues in the CDR3. The V segment lost 6 bases and the J segment 1 base; nucleotides outside the gene matches: 9. Germline CDR1 MDHEN, CDR2 SYDVKM. The CDR3 DNA follows: TGTGCCAGCAGAGAAAAAGGGACAGGGAAGAACACTGAAGCTTTCTTT. Amino acid sequence: CASREKGTGKNTEAFF.

This sequence joins TRBV5-5 and TRBJ1-1, with D maybe TRBD1 (6 bases). CDR3 length: 15 amino acids. Germline V gene sequence: CDR1 SGHKS, CDR2 YYEKEE (reference sequence). Trimming cost V 7 bases and J 4 bases, with 20 bases left between them. CDR3 sequence reads: CASGTGPSLSTEAFF. The CDR3 nucleotides read TGTGCCAGCGGAACAGGGCCCTCCTTGAGCACTGAAGCTTTCTTT.

This chain joins TRBV7-9 and TRBJ1-2; 8 bases are a match to TRBD1. Germline CDR1 SEHNR, CDR2 FQNEAQ (reference sequence). CDR3 length: 15 amino acids. Trimming at V came to 5 bases and at J to 4 bases, leaving 9 bases not matched to a gene. The CDR3 here is CASSETGGEIYGYTF. In nucleotides, the CDR3 is TGTGCCAGCAGCGAAACAGGGGGTGAAATCTATGGCTACACCTTC.